This entry concerns a single T cell receptor beta chain. This sample is part of a study of blood T cell repertoires in COVID-19. Study as a whole: There were acute and convalescent COVID-19 samples, and they came from the United States, Italy and Spain.

The data were produced by immunoSEQ multiplex PCR, yet TCRdb's version contains in-frame clones alone and is incomplete. The sample carries about 110,000 clones, less than 90% recorded once. Germline CDR1 and CDR2: SGHDN and FVKESK. This CDR3 is built from 14 residues. V lost 2 bases to trimming and J lost 2 bases, with 8 bases between them. The TCR was taken from a human donor in a cohort sampled during active COVID-19. V gene TRBV14 combines with J gene TRBJ2-3; D gene uncertain. Specimen: peripheral blood. The CDR3 region is CASSQNRHTDTQYF. The CDR3, as DNA: TGTGCCAGCAGCCAAAATCGACACACAGATACGCAGTATTTT.